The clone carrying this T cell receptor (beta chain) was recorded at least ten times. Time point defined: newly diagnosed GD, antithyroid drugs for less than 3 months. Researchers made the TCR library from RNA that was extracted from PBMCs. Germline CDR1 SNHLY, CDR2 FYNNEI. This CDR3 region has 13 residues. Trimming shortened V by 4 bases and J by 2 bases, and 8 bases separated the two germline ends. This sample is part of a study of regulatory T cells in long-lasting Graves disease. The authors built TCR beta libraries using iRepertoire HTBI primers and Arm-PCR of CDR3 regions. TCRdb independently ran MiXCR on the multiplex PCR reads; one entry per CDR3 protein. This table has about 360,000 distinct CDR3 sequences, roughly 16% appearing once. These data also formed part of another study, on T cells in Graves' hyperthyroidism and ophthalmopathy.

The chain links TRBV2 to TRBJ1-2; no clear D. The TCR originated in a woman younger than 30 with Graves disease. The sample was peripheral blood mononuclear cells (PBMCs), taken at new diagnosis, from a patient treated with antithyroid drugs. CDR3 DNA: TGTGCCAGCAGTGCCGGGCAGAACTATGGCTACACCTTC. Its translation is CASSAGQNYGYTF.